This T cell receptor beta chain was retrieved from a study of monozygotic twins with inflammatory bowel disease. TCRdb processed the 5' RACE reads again and assigns one entry to each CDR3 protein, with no DNA. The table lists 200,000 to 250,000 distinct CDR3 sequences. Germline V gene lookup returns CDR1 SGHRS and CDR2 YFSETQ. CDR3 length equals 17 residues. The chain is built from TRBV5-1 and TRBJ2-7; TCRdb gives TRBD1 as the D gene, but with no DNA this cannot be confirmed. Sequences were obtained from blood. The TCR was taken from a human donor with ulcerative colitis or Crohn's disease, or a healthy co-twin of an affected twin (not recorded which). This CDR3 is CASSLPSGTGDPYEQYF.